These T cell receptor beta chains were read from a single sample in a study of molecular identifiers for immune sequencing clone quantification. TCRdb reprocessed the PCR reads via MiXCR and lists one record per CDR3 protein. The sample consists of around 480,000 distinct CDR3 sequences, around a fifth of them appearing once. Sequenced: naive CD8+ T cells from blood, with Jurkat cell RNA spiked in. The origin of the receptors is a human donor in good health. Some libraries in this study had Jurkat cell RNA spiked in. Both conserved end residues are part of each CDR3. D genes are given only for firm matches. Some rows mark clone size as missing; the rest say once, few, many or name a class of expanded clone.

cdr3_nt: TGTGCCAGTAGTATTGGGACCCCCGACTCCTACAATGAGCAGTTCTTC
cdr3_aa: CASSIGTPDSYNEQFF
clone_size: many
v_call: TRBV19
d_call: -
j_call: TRBJ2-1

cdr3_nt: TGTGCCAGCAGCCCCGGAGGGACAGGGGGTTTTGGCACTGAAGCTTTCTTT
cdr3_aa: CASSPGGTGGFGTEAFF
clone_size: many
v_call: TRBV5-6
d_call: TRBD1
j_call: TRBJ1-1

cdr3_nt: TGCGCCAGCAGCCCGACCATGGGGCCCAACTATGGCTACACCTTC
cdr3_aa: CASSPTMGPNYGYTF
clone_size: few
v_call: TRBV5-1
d_call: -
j_call: TRBJ1-2

cdr3_nt: TGCAGTGCTAGAGAAGAACAGGGGGCATCTAACTATGGCTACACCTTC
cdr3_aa: CSAREEQGASNYGYTF
clone_size: few
v_call: TRBV20-1
d_call: TRBD1
j_call: TRBJ1-2

cdr3_nt: TGTGCCAGCAGCGAATACAGAACCGGGGAGCTGTTTTTT
cdr3_aa: CASSEYRTGELFF
clone_size: few
v_call: TRBV9
d_call: -
j_call: TRBJ2-2

cdr3_nt: TGTGCCAGCAGCCGGAACGAAGGACGTGACTCCTACGAGCAGTACTTC
cdr3_aa: CASSRNEGRDSYEQYF
clone_size: many
v_call: TRBV7-9
d_call: -
j_call: TRBJ2-7

cdr3_nt: TGTGCCAGCAGTTACTATCTGGGGAGCACTGAAGCTTTCTTT
cdr3_aa: CASSYYLGSTEAFF
clone_size: -
v_call: TRBV6-5
d_call: -
j_call: TRBJ1-1

cdr3_nt: TGTGCCAGCTCAGCCACCTCCAACAGGGCCCAAGAGACCCAGTACTTC
cdr3_aa: CASSATSNRAQETQYF
clone_size: -
v_call: TRBV18
d_call: -
j_call: TRBJ2-5

cdr3_nt: TGTGCCAGCAGTTACGAGACTAGCGGGAGATCCCCCCACAATGAGCAGTTCTTC
cdr3_aa: CASSYETSGRSPHNEQFF
clone_size: -
v_call: TRBV6-6
d_call: TRBD2
j_call: TRBJ2-1

cdr3_nt: TGTGCCAGCAGCCCTACCGACCTTGAGTCCTACGAGCAGTACTTC
cdr3_aa: CASSPTDLESYEQYF
clone_size: many
v_call: TRBV7-9
d_call: -
j_call: TRBJ2-7

cdr3_nt: TGCGCCAGCAGCCTTGGGCAGGGTTCCACCGGGGAGCTGTTTTTT
cdr3_aa: CASSLGQGSTGELFF
clone_size: many
v_call: TRBV4-1
d_call: -
j_call: TRBJ2-2

cdr3_nt: TGTGCCAGCAGCTTGGGGTTTGACAGGGAAGAGACCCAGTACTTC
cdr3_aa: CASSLGFDREETQYF
clone_size: few
v_call: TRBV5-4
d_call: TRBD1
j_call: TRBJ2-5

cdr3_nt: TGTGCCAGCAGGCAACTCGCGTCGAGCTCCTACAATGAGCAGTTCTTC
cdr3_aa: CASRQLASSSYNEQFF
clone_size: few
v_call: TRBV4-2
d_call: -
j_call: TRBJ2-1

cdr3_nt: TGTGCCAGCAGCGCCCAGAGCTCCTACGAGCAGTACTTC
cdr3_aa: CASSAQSSYEQYF
clone_size: many
v_call: TRBV7-9
d_call: -
j_call: TRBJ2-7

cdr3_nt: TGTGCCAGCAGTTACTCAGTAGTCTCCTGCAATGAGCAGTTCTTC
cdr3_aa: CASSYSVVSCNEQFF
clone_size: -
v_call: TRBV6-5
d_call: -
j_call: TRBJ2-1

cdr3_nt: TGTGCCAGCAGCCGCGGTGCGAGGGAGATTTACGAGCAGTACTTC
cdr3_aa: CASSRGAREIYEQYF
clone_size: few
v_call: TRBV11-1
d_call: -
j_call: TRBJ2-7

cdr3_nt: TGTGCCAGCAGTTCGCGGGGTTATAATGAAAAACTGTTTTTT
cdr3_aa: CASSSRGYNEKLFF
clone_size: -
v_call: TRBV27
d_call: -
j_call: TRBJ1-4

cdr3_nt: TGTGCCAGCAGCTTAGGAGGTGGGAGGGCCTACAATGAGCAGTTCTTC
cdr3_aa: CASSLGGGRAYNEQFF
clone_size: few
v_call: TRBV7-2
d_call: TRBD2
j_call: TRBJ2-1

cdr3_nt: TGTGCCAGCAGCTTTCGACTAGAACAAGAGACCCAGTACTTC
cdr3_aa: CASSFRLEQETQYF
clone_size: many
v_call: TRBV7-9
d_call: -
j_call: TRBJ2-5

cdr3_nt: TGTGCCAGCAGCTTGGGCCGGGCCTGGGCCTACGAGCAGTACTTC
cdr3_aa: CASSLGRAWAYEQYF
clone_size: many
v_call: TRBV5-6
d_call: -
j_call: TRBJ2-7

cdr3_nt: TGTGCCAGCAGTTTGAGGGGTGAGGGCATGAACACTGAAGCTTTCTTT
cdr3_aa: CASSLRGEGMNTEAFF
clone_size: -
v_call: TRBV28
d_call: -
j_call: TRBJ1-1

cdr3_nt: TGTACCAGCAGCACCCGGACTAGCGGCCCCTACGAGCAGTACTTC
cdr3_aa: CTSSTRTSGPYEQYF
clone_size: few
v_call: TRBV11-2
d_call: TRBD2
j_call: TRBJ2-7

cdr3_nt: TGTGCCAGCAGTTTGGTTTTCGGACAGGGGGCATCCGAGCAGTACTTC
cdr3_aa: CASSLVFGQGASEQYF
clone_size: -
v_call: TRBV27
d_call: TRBD1
j_call: TRBJ2-7

cdr3_nt: TGTGCCAGCAGCTCCACGTCGGGCGAGCAGTACTTC
cdr3_aa: CASSSTSGEQYF
clone_size: many
v_call: TRBV13
d_call: -
j_call: TRBJ2-7

cdr3_nt: TGTGCCAGCAGTGCCGGGGAAAAACTGTTTTTT
cdr3_aa: CASSAGEKLFF
clone_size: -
v_call: TRBV27
d_call: -
j_call: TRBJ1-4

cdr3_nt: TGTGCCAGCAGCTTACAAGGGTTTGGTGAAAAACTGTTTTTT
cdr3_aa: CASSLQGFGEKLFF
clone_size: many
v_call: TRBV7-6
d_call: -
j_call: TRBJ1-4

cdr3_nt: TGTGCCAGCAGCTTGAACCGCTTGGAGCAGTACTTC
cdr3_aa: CASSLNRLEQYF
clone_size: few
v_call: TRBV5-4
d_call: -
j_call: TRBJ2-7

cdr3_nt: TGCAGCGGGGGATTCGGAGACAATGAGCAGTTCTTC
cdr3_aa: CSGGFGDNEQFF
clone_size: many
v_call: TRBV29-1
d_call: -
j_call: TRBJ2-1

cdr3_nt: TGCGCCAGCAGCCAAGGACTAGCGGGGGGATACACCGGGGAGCTGTTTTTT
cdr3_aa: CASSQGLAGGYTGELFF
clone_size: few
v_call: TRBV4-3
d_call: TRBD2
j_call: TRBJ2-2

cdr3_nt: TGTGCCAGCAGTGATAGTCCGGGGAACTACGAGCAGTACTTC
cdr3_aa: CASSDSPGNYEQYF
clone_size: -
v_call: TRBV2
d_call: -
j_call: TRBJ2-7

cdr3_nt: TGTGCCAGCAGCCCCCGACAGTTCCAAGAGACCCAGTACTTC
cdr3_aa: CASSPRQFQETQYF
clone_size: many
v_call: TRBV9
d_call: -
j_call: TRBJ2-5

cdr3_nt: TGTGCCAGCAGCTTCGGCCCCGTCGAGCAGTACTTC
cdr3_aa: CASSFGPVEQYF
clone_size: many
v_call: TRBV5-6
d_call: -
j_call: TRBJ2-7

cdr3_nt: TGTGCCAGTAGTCTCGGACAGTCAATGAACACTGAAGCTTTCTTT
cdr3_aa: CASSLGQSMNTEAFF
clone_size: many
v_call: TRBV19
d_call: -
j_call: TRBJ1-1

cdr3_nt: TGTGCCAGTAGTATCGGGACAGCGAACACCGGGGAGCTGTTTTTT
cdr3_aa: CASSIGTANTGELFF
clone_size: few
v_call: TRBV19
d_call: TRBD1
j_call: TRBJ2-2

cdr3_nt: TGTGCCAGCAGTTACTTCTTGGGAACTAGTAACAATGAGCAGTTCTTC
cdr3_aa: CASSYFLGTSNNEQFF
clone_size: -
v_call: TRBV6-2/TRBV6-3
d_call: -
j_call: TRBJ2-1

cdr3_nt: TGTGCCTGGAGTAGGTTCCCGGGCTCCTACGAGCAGTACTTC
cdr3_aa: CAWSRFPGSYEQYF
clone_size: many
v_call: TRBV30
d_call: -
j_call: TRBJ2-7

cdr3_nt: TGCAGTGCTAGAGATTTGCTAGCGGAACTTAGCACAGATACGCAGTATTTT
cdr3_aa: CSARDLLAELSTDTQYF
clone_size: -
v_call: TRBV20-1
d_call: TRBD2
j_call: TRBJ2-3

cdr3_nt: TGTGCCAGCGCTGGGTCTAGCGGGATGGGTGGCACAGATACGCAGTATTTT
cdr3_aa: CASAGSSGMGGTDTQYF
clone_size: many
v_call: TRBV28
d_call: TRBD2
j_call: TRBJ2-3

cdr3_nt: TGTGCCACCAGTCAGGGGTACGAGCAGTTCTTC
cdr3_aa: CATSQGYEQFF
clone_size: -
v_call: TRBV24-1
d_call: -
j_call: TRBJ2-1

cdr3_nt: TGTGCCAGCAGCCAAGATCCTAGCGGGACTAGCACAGATACGCAGTATTTT
cdr3_aa: CASSQDPSGTSTDTQYF
clone_size: few
v_call: TRBV3-1
d_call: TRBD2
j_call: TRBJ2-3

cdr3_nt: TGTGCCAGCAGCTTAGAAGGCCACGAGCGGTACTTC
cdr3_aa: CASSLEGHERYF
clone_size: -
v_call: TRBV7-6
d_call: -
j_call: TRBJ2-7

cdr3_nt: TGTGCCAGCAGCCAACAGGGAAACACCATATATTTT
cdr3_aa: CASSQQGNTIYF
clone_size: few
v_call: TRBV7-2
d_call: -
j_call: TRBJ1-3